The T cell receptor (beta chain) described here comes from a study of T cell repertoires in aging, cancer and after chemotherapy. Peripheral blood genomic DNA, not sorted cells or RNA, was the template. TRB rearrangements spanning V, D and J were amplified using mixed TRB-A/B primers. TCRdb reprocessed the multiplex PCR reads via MiXCR and lists one record per CDR3 protein. The sample consists of about 1,400 distinct CDR3 sequences, just under 65% of them appearing once. The CDR3 has 14 residues. V lost 2 bases and J 0 bases, leaving 9 bases between the germline ends. Germline-derived CDR1 and CDR2 are SGHDT and YYEEEE.

The specimen sequenced was blood. The V and J genes are TRBV5-6 and TRBJ2-7; D remains unclear. The TCR sequence derives from a human donor with a blood cancer. In nucleotides, the CDR3 is TGTGCCAGCAGCTTTGCCAGCAGCTCCTACGAGCAGTACTTC. Amino acid sequence: CASSFASSSYEQYF.